The sequence of this TCR beta chain was determined in a study of blood T cell repertoires in COVID-19. Study information: Both acute and convalescent COVID-19 samples were obtained from the United States, Italy and Spain. T cells, B-cell-depleted T cells, or PBMCs supplied cDNA or gDNA.

Germline CDR1 and CDR2: SGHRS and YFSETQ. V lost 4 bases to trimming and J lost 1 base; unmatched junction nucleotides: 2. This CDR3 region has 15 residues. Per the authors' pipeline: The authors estimated nucleated cell counts from reference gene primer amplification. Clones were read by immunoSEQ multiplex PCR, and TCRdb kept only the in-frame ones, dropping some. From that table come the V and J calls and clone size; the DNA was used to work out D and trimming. Of some 180,000 clones detected, 70% to 90% appear once; the ten largest clones hold 20% to 25%. V and J are TRBV5-1 and TRBJ2-1; 10 nucleotides align to TRBD2. The TCR was taken from a man between 60 and 70 years old with active or convalescent COVID-19. The sequenced sample was peripheral blood. The CDR3 region is CASSQTSGSYNEQFF. In DNA form, the CDR3 reads TGCGCCAGCAGCCAGACTAGCGGGTCCTACAATGAGCAGTTCTTC.